This is a list of T cell receptor beta chains from one sample in a study of metastatic and nonmetastatic thyroid tumors. TCRdb re-analyzed the PCR reads through MiXCR. The sample carries tens of thousands of clones, 16% recorded once. Sequenced material: blood. The receptors were sampled from a male donor with papillary thyroid cancer or a benign thyroid nodule (not recorded which). Some clones in this sample may be carry-over from other donors' samples. CDR3s include the opening cysteine and the closing phenylalanine or tryptophan. The order of the fields is V gene, J gene, clone size, D gene, CDR3 protein, CDR3 DNA. D genes are given only for firm matches. Clone size appears in some rows only: once, few, many, or a class for an expanded clone.

>TRBV28|TRBJ1-3|-|-
CASSSPNIASGNTIYF
TGTGCCAGCAGTTCGCCCAACATAGCCTCAGGAAACACCATATATTTT
>TRBV30|TRBJ1-1|many|-
CAWKRPVNTEAFF
TGTGCCTGGAAACGACCGGTGAACACTGAAGCTTTCTTT
>TRBV5-4|TRBJ1-5|many|-
CASSTGGSNQPQHF
TGTGCCAGCAGCACGGGGGGGAGCAATCAGCCCCAGCATTTT
>TRBV20-1|TRBJ2-3|many|TRBD2
CSVPPPSGRTLDTQYF
TGCAGTGTTCCTCCCCCGAGCGGGAGGACGTTGGATACGCAGTATTTT
>TRBV20-1|TRBJ2-4|many|TRBD2
CSARGTSGRVGAKNIQYF
TGCAGTGCTAGGGGGACTAGCGGGAGAGTTGGTGCCAAAAACATTCAGTACTTC
>TRBV20-1|TRBJ1-6|medium-sized|TRBD1
CSAREGGGSSYNSPLHF
TGCAGTGCTAGAGAAGGGGGCGGAAGCTCCTATAATTCACCCCTCCACTTT
>TRBV5-1|TRBJ1-4|-|-
CASSPGFFIATNEKLFF
TGCGCCAGCAGTCCGGGCTTCTTCATTGCAACTAATGAAAAACTGTTTTTT
>TRBV20-1|TRBJ2-5|-|TRBD2
CSAGRVAGGKETQYF
TGCAGTGCGGGGAGGGTAGCGGGAGGTAAAGAGACCCAGTACTTC
>TRBV7-2|TRBJ1-5|-|-
CASSLLGECLPQHF
TGTGCCAGCAGCTTACTAGGCGAATGCCTGCCCCAGCATTTT
>TRBV28|TRBJ2-7|many|TRBD2
CASSSYKTSSGLAEYEQYF
TGTGCCAGCAGTTCGTACAAAACCTCCTCGGGACTAGCGGAGTACGAGCAGTACTTC
>TRBV6-1|TRBJ2-2|few|-
CASSEGGGHTGELFF
TGTGCCAGCAGTGAAGGGGGGGGCCACACCGGGGAGCTGTTTTTT
>TRBV10-2|TRBJ2-7|many|TRBD1
CAAGQGTFYEQYF
TGCGCAGCGGGACAGGGGACTTTTTACGAGCAGTACTTC
>TRBV29-1|TRBJ2-7|many|TRBD2
CSVTFTSGIYEQYF
TGCAGCGTTACTTTCACTAGCGGGATCTACGAGCAGTACTTC
>TRBV7-2|TRBJ1-1|-|-
CVSSLLTARIEAFF
TGTGTCAGCAGCCTACTGACAGCCCGCATTGAAGCTTTCTTT
>TRBV2|TRBJ2-1|many|TRBD1
CASSVGQGKQFF
TGTGCCAGCAGCGTTGGACAGGGGAAGCAGTTCTTC
>TRBV28|TRBJ2-7|many|-
CASSSILGQSSYEQYF
TGTGCCAGCAGTTCCATCTTAGGACAGAGCTCCTACGAGCAGTACTTC
>TRBV30|TRBJ2-7|-|-
CAWSTGGGGYEQYF
TGTGCCTGGAGTACTGGAGGAGGAGGCTACGAGCAGTACTTC
>TRBV2|TRBJ2-7|medium-sized|TRBD1
CASSGEQGDEQYF
TGTGCCAGCAGTGGCGAACAGGGGGACGAGCAGTACTTC
>TRBV11-2|TRBJ1-2|-|-
CASSFDVSSPWGYTF
TGTGCCAGCAGCTTTGATGTAAGCTCCCCTTGGGGCTACACCTTC
>TRBV30|TRBJ2-7|medium-sized|-
CAWCYSFAVTSDEQYF
TGTGCCTGGTGCTACTCTTTTGCAGTTACATCCGATGAGCAGTACTTC
>TRBV7-2|TRBJ1-1|-|-
CASRRGAALAFF
TGTGCCAGCAGACGGGGGGCGGCCTTAGCTTTCTTT
>TRBV6-1|TRBJ2-5|many|-
CASQSDSGQETQYF
TGTGCCAGTCAATCGGACAGTGGCCAAGAGACCCAGTACTTC
>TRBV15|TRBJ1-1|-|-
CATSSSQGNTEAFF
TGTGCCACCAGCAGTTCCCAGGGAAACACTGAAGCTTTCTTT
>TRBV28|TRBJ1-2|many|-
CASSWGRGYGYTF
TGTGCCAGCAGTTGGGGCAGGGGCTATGGCTACACCTTC
>TRBV19|TRBJ2-1|many|-
CASSMEGAPDNEQFF
TGTGCCAGTAGTATGGAAGGGGCCCCAGACAATGAGCAGTTCTTC
>TRBV11-2|TRBJ2-5|-|TRBD2
CASSSTSGRARETQYF
TGTGCCAGCAGCTCGACTAGCGGGAGGGCCCGGGAGACCCAGTACTTC
>TRBV6-4|TRBJ2-1|many|TRBD2
CASSVTSGRADEQFF
TGTGCCAGCAGCGTGACTAGCGGGAGGGCCGATGAGCAGTTCTTC
>TRBV9|TRBJ2-7|many|TRBD1
CASSRSGQAIYEQYF
TGTGCCAGCAGTCGATCCGGACAGGCCATCTACGAGCAGTACTTC
>TRBV28|TRBJ2-7|many|-
CASSLSGYQAYEQYF
TGTGCCAGCAGTTTATCCGGCTATCAAGCCTACGAGCAGTACTTC
>TRBV5-1|TRBJ2-6|-|-
CASIWGPTVSVANVLTF
TGCGCCAGCATCTGGGGCCCGACAGTCTCTGTGGCCAACGTCCTGACTTTC
>TRBV14|TRBJ2-5|many|TRBD1
CASSQTNLTGWFNSGETQYF
TGTGCCAGCAGCCAGACGAATCTGACAGGGTGGTTCAATTCAGGGGAGACCCAGTACTTC
>TRBV19|TRBJ2-7|few|TRBD1
CASSTGQGADDHYF
TGTGCCAGTAGTACAGGACAGGGGGCCGACGATCATTACTTC
>TRBV27|TRBJ1-3|many|-
CASSLNAKANTIYF
TGTGCCAGCAGTTTAAACGCGAAGGCGAACACCATATATTTT
>TRBV12-3/TRBV12-4|TRBJ2-1|many|-
CASRPSWSGPYNEQFF
TGTGCCAGCAGACCCTCTTGGAGCGGGCCTTACAATGAGCAGTTCTTC
>TRBV5-6|TRBJ2-7|-|-
CASSFLSRNEQYF
TGTGCCAGCAGCTTTCTGAGCCGGAACGAGCAGTACTTC
>TRBV5-6|TRBJ2-7|-|-
CASGSLYEQYF
TGTGCCAGCGGCTCACTATACGAGCAGTACTTC
>TRBV3-1|TRBJ1-2|many|-
CASSRQSPYGYTF
TGTGCCAGCAGCCGGCAGTCGCCCTATGGCTACACCTTC